The 28 T cell receptor beta chains below were found in one sample sequenced in a study of shared clonotypes between healthy human individuals. Method: immunoSEQ multiplex PCR; TCRdb's copy keeps in-frame clones and lacks some. This sample has around 940,000 clones, with over 60% found just once. Specimen: memory CD4+ T cells sorted from blood. The subset was: CD45RA-negative fraction. The receptors stem from a man aged 18-30 years in good health.

The rearrangement uses TRBV30 and TRBJ2-7; TRBD2 matches 9 bases. Germline values: CDR1 GTSNPN, CDR2 SVGIG (reference sequence). The trim removed 4 bases at V and 5 bases at J, leaving 9 bases unmatched. CDR3 length: 14 amino acids. The CDR3 DNA is TGTGCCTGGACGCGGGAGGGCCTTTCGGACGAGCAGTACTTC. It codes for CAWTREGLSDEQYF.

V and J are TRBV27 and TRBJ2-1, with D perhaps matching TRBD2 (5 bases). The germline CDR1 and CDR2 sequences are MNHEY and SMNVEV (reference sequence). Trimming left V 5 bases short and J 8 bases short, with 19 bases between. This CDR3 has 15 amino acids. CDR3 region: CASSPLTGQRDEQFF. The CDR3 DNA follows: TGTGCCAGCAGTCCCCTGACCGGGCAGAGGGATGAGCAGTTCTTC.

The gene calls are TRBV6-6 and TRBJ1-2; a weak D match, TRBD1 (5 bases). The CDR3 length is 15 residues. CDR1 MNHNY and CDR2 SVGAGI come from the germline V gene (reference sequence). Trimming removed 0 bases from V and 7 bases from J, with 15 bases in between. As DNA, the CDR3 is TGTGCCAGCAGTTACTCGGCCCAGGGATCCTCTGGCTACACCTTC. Its protein is CASSYSAQGSSGYTF.

This clone was observed once. J is TRBJ2-7 and V is TRBV5-6, with D possibly matching TRBD2 (5 bases). V was pared by 3 bases and J by 0 bases, with 13 bases between. Germline V gene lookup returns CDR1 SGHDT and CDR2 YYEEEE. The CDR3 runs to 15 residues. This chain's CDR3 is CASSWGERTSYEQYF. The CDR3 coding sequence is TGTGCCAGCAGCTGGGGAGAGAGAACCTCCTACGAGCAGTACTTC.

The chain combines TRBV30 with TRBJ1-3; 8 bases match TRBD1. CDR1 and CDR2 (germline): GTSNPN, SVGIG (reference sequence). The V segment lost 0 bases and the J segment 3 bases; nucleotides outside the gene matches: 7. The CDR3 extends over 16 amino acids. CDR3 nucleotides: TGTGCCTGGAGTGTGACTCCAGGGGGCCATGGAAACACCATATATTTT. This gives the protein CAWSVTPGGHGNTIYF.

V gene TRBV2 combines with J gene TRBJ1-1; D is undetermined. The V and J ends lost 6 bases and 2 bases respectively, with 10 bases between them. Germline assignment: CDR1 SNHLY and CDR2 FYNNEI. The length of the CDR3 is 13 residues. For the CDR3, the DNA is TGTGCCAGCAGGATACAGACTAACACTGAAGCTTTCTTT. It specifies CASRIQTNTEAFF.

This clone was observed a single time. The genes are TRBV7-9 and TRBJ1-2, with 12 bases aligning to TRBD1. This CDR3 has 14 amino acids. V lost 5 bases, J lost 5 bases, and 3 bases stayed unmatched. The germline V gene has CDR1 SEHNR and CDR2 FQNEAQ (reference sequence). The CDR3 bases are TGTGCCAGCAGCCCGGGACAGGGGGCATATGGCTACACCTTC. It is translated as CASSPGQGAYGYTF.

The chain carries TRBV5-4 and TRBJ1-4; D is possibly TRBD1 (6 bases). The CDR3 sequence is 15 residues long. CDR1 and CDR2 from the germline V gene are SGHNT and YYREEE (reference sequence). V lost 3 bases and J 4 bases, leaving 13 bases between the germline ends. The CDR3 DNA follows: TGTGCCAGCAGCTCCCAGGGGTTTCTTAATGAAAAACTGTTTTTT. This encodes CASSSQGFLNEKLFF.

The chain recombines TRBV6-4 with TRBJ1-1; D remains unclear. The germline V gene encodes CDR1 MRHNA and CDR2 SNTAGT. The CDR3 totals 13 residues. V shed 6 bases and J shed 1 base, with 9 bases lying between them. DNA of the CDR3: TGTGCCAGCAGCTGGGGTAGGAACACTGAAGCTTTCTTT. It codes for CASSWGRNTEAFF.

The J gene is TRBJ2-2, the V gene TRBV5-4; 12 bases align to TRBD2. The V gene's germline CDR1 is SGHNT and CDR2 YYREEE (reference sequence). This CDR3 region has 15 residues. V lost 4 bases, J lost 6 bases, and 4 bases stayed unmatched. This chain's CDR3 is CASSVPSGGAGELFF. CDR3 DNA: TGTGCCAGCAGCGTACCTAGCGGGGGGGCCGGGGAGCTGTTTTTT.

V is TRBV6-6 and J is TRBJ2-7; 10 nucleotides align to TRBD1. CDR3 length: 14 amino acids. The V gene end was trimmed by 7 bases and the J gene end by 2 bases; junction bases not matched to a gene: 5. Germline lookup yields CDR1 MNHNY and CDR2 SVGAGI (reference sequence). Here the CDR3 reads CASNRQGATYEQYF. DNA for the CDR3: TGTGCCAGCAACCGACAGGGGGCAACCTACGAGCAGTACTTC.

A remark on this clone: A junction end diverges from the germline sequence, so it may reflect a read error. CDR3 protein: CAVGLEETQYF. The CDR3 DNA follows: TGCGCTGTAGGGCTCGAAGAGACCCAGTACTTC. The chain has TRBV6-5 and TRBJ2-5, with D unclear. From germline, CDR1 is MNHEY and CDR2 SVGAGI. The CDR3 sequence is 11 residues long.

The chain joins TRBV5-4 to TRBJ2-3; D unresolved. V lost 0 bases and J lost 1, with 12 bases in between. The CDR3 covers 16 residues. Germline CDR1 reads SGHNT; CDR2 reads YYREEE (reference sequence). As DNA, the CDR3 is TGTGCCAGCAGCTTGGGGGGAAGGGAACGCACAGATACGCAGTATTTT. Translation gives CASSLGGRERTDTQYF.

This clone was counted between two and nine times. The CDR3 coding sequence is TGCGCCAGCAGCTTGTATGCGGGACACACAGATACGCAGTATTTT. It translates to CASSLYAGHTDTQYF. The chain is built from TRBV5-1 and TRBJ2-3; D may match TRBD1 or TRBD2 (6 bases each). V was trimmed by 1 base and J by 2 bases, leaving 11 bases between them. The CDR3 is made up of 15 amino acids. CDR1 SGHRS and CDR2 YFSETQ come from the germline V gene.

The chain has TRBV28 and TRBJ2-7; 8 bases align to TRBD1. V lost 5 bases, J lost 1 base, and 13 bases stayed unmatched. In germline, CDR1 is MDHEN, CDR2 SYDVKM. The CDR3 totals 17 residues. The CDR3 region is CASSPSHLGDRSYEQYF. DNA for the CDR3: TGTGCCAGCAGTCCCTCCCACCTCGGGGACAGGTCCTACGAGCAGTACTTC.

The gene calls are TRBV5-8 and TRBJ2-7, with D possibly TRBD1 on 6 matching bases. The CDR3 is 16 residues long. Germline-derived CDR1 and CDR2 are SGHTS and YDEGEE. V was pared by 2 bases and J by 2 bases, with 17 bases between. In nucleotides, the CDR3 is TGTGCCAGCAGCTTACAGGGAGTGGGGGTTCCCTACGAGCAGTACTTC. Its translation is CASSLQGVGVPYEQYF.

The CDR3 nucleotides are TGTGCCAGCAGCCACCGCCAGGGCCGGGGGCAAAGGGCACCCCTCCACTTT. It is translated as CASSHRQGRGQRAPLHF. The V call is TRBV28, the J call TRBJ1-6; tentative D call: TRBD1 (6 bases). The CDR3 is 17 residues long. Germline lookup yields CDR1 MDHEN and CDR2 SYDVKM. Trimming took 6 bases from V and 11 from J, leaving 26 bases between them.

This chain uses TRBV27 with TRBJ2-7, with a possible D match to TRBD1 (5 bases). Trimming took 5 bases from V and 0 from J, leaving 14 bases between them. CDR1 and CDR2 from the germline V gene are MNHEY and SMNVEV (reference sequence). The CDR3 sequence is 15 residues long. The CDR3 sequence is CASSPDWTSSYEQYF. The DNA for the CDR3 is TGTGCCAGCAGTCCCGACTGGACAAGCTCCTACGAGCAGTACTTC.

The chain uses TRBV2 and TRBJ1-1; D may be TRBD1 (5 bases). Germline lookup yields CDR1 SNHLY and CDR2 FYNNEI. V was shortened by 10 bases and J by 10 bases, with 16 bases between the two germline ends. This CDR3 region has 11 residues. Here the CDR3 reads CATPGGERAFF. In DNA form, the CDR3 reads TGTGCCACCCCCGGGGGGGAGAGAGCTTTCTTT.

The rearrangement joins TRBV5-6 to TRBJ2-3; D not resolved. Germline assignment: CDR1 SGHDT and CDR2 YYEEEE. Trimming removed 5 bases at V and 4 bases at J, with 5 bases between. CDR3 length: 11 residues. CDR3 nucleotide sequence: TGTGCCAGCAGACGAGCAGATACGCAGTATTTT. It yields the protein CASRRADTQYF.

The chain links TRBV28 to TRBJ2-5; 9 bases are shared with TRBD2. In germline, CDR1 is MDHEN, CDR2 SYDVKM. This CDR3 has 14 residues. The ends lost 3 bases at V and 4 bases at J; junction bases unmatched: 3. The CDR3 DNA reads as TGTGCCAGCAGTTTTGCGGGGGGGCGAGAGACCCAGTACTTC. This gives the protein CASSFAGGRETQYF.

V and J are TRBV6-6 and TRBJ2-7; a possible D gene is TRBD1 (6 bases). The germline gives CDR1 MNHNY, CDR2 SVGAGI (reference sequence). Trimming stripped 7 bases from V and 5 bases from J, with 24 bases between. This CDR3 has 16 amino acids. The CDR3 DNA follows: TGTGCCAGCAATAACCCGATCACAGGGACGTTCAACGAGCAGTACTTC. Its translation is CASNNPITGTFNEQYF.

As to this clone: It may be a read error: a sequence one base away is much more abundant. The chain is built from TRBV7-6 and TRBJ1-4, with 10 bases fitting TRBD1. After removal of 6 bases from V and 8 bases from J, the junction contained 6 bases not matched to a gene. This CDR3 has 14 amino acids. Germline V CDR1 and CDR2: SGHVS, FNYEAQ. CDR3 region: CASSRQGAREKLFF. The CDR3 DNA follows: TGTGCCAGCAGTCGACAGGGGGCCAGGGAAAAACTGTTTTTT.

This chain connects TRBV28 to TRBJ1-5; D gene uncertain. The CDR3 extends over 15 amino acids. Trimming shortened V by 6 bases and J by 9 bases, and 21 bases separated the two germline ends. Germline V CDR1 and CDR2: MDHEN, SYDVKM. The CDR3 loop reads CASRPRISLSAPQHF. CDR3 bases: TGTGCCAGCAGGCCGAGGATCAGCTTATCAGCGCCCCAGCATTTT.

This chain uses TRBV7-3 with TRBJ2-1, with 8 bases that match TRBD1. V dropped 6 bases and J dropped 3; count of bases not matched to a gene: 7. This CDR3 is 15 amino acids long. Looked up from germline, CDR1 is SGHTA and CDR2 is FQGTGA. Here the CDR3 reads CASSSTGVGYNEQFF. CDR3 bases: TGTGCCAGCAGTTCGACAGGGGTCGGCTACAATGAGCAGTTCTTC.

This chain links TRBV7-2 with TRBJ1-5; a possible D gene is TRBD1 (6 bases). V gave up 1 base and J gave up 1 base, with 14 bases separating them. This CDR3 has 17 residues. CDR1 and CDR2 from the germline V gene are SGHTA and FQGNSA. This chain's CDR3 is CASSLVGAGRSNQPQHF. DNA of the CDR3: TGTGCCAGCAGCTTAGTGGGGGCAGGTCGGAGCAATCAGCCCCAGCATTTT.

The chain is built from TRBV4-3 and TRBJ1-5; no firm D call. This CDR3 comprises 15 residues. The germline V and J ends were trimmed by 0 bases and 4 bases, with 10 bases remaining between them. Germline CDR1 reads LGHNA; CDR2 reads YSLEER. The CDR3 protein is CASSQEAKGNQPQHF. The CDR3 nucleotides read TGCGCCAGCAGCCAAGAGGCGAAAGGAAATCAGCCCCAGCATTTT.

The chain has TRBV6-1 and TRBJ2-1; TRBD1 matches 7 bases. V gave up 10 bases and J gave up 0 bases; unmatched junction bases: 6. Germline V gene sequence: CDR1 MNHNS, CDR2 SASEGT. The CDR3 runs 14 residues. CDR3 sequence (DNA): TGTGCCACCTCCAGGGGGAGCTCCTACAATGAGCAGTTCTTC. Its protein is CATSRGSSYNEQFF.